These T cell receptor beta chains were read from a single sample in a study of blood T cell repertoires in COVID-19. The data were produced by immunoSEQ multiplex PCR, yet TCRdb's version contains in-frame clones alone and is incomplete. The table includes approximately 280,000 clones, about nine tenths detected once. The sample consisted of PBMCs or T cells enriched from blood (not recorded which). The receptors were sampled from a woman between 18 and 29 years old who had recovered from COVID-19. The CDR3 runs from the conserved cysteine through the conserved F or W. The D gene is left open where the match is weak. Size is omitted from some rows. Given values are once, few, many or a class for expanded clones.

D,V,size,J,DNA,CDR3
TRBD1,TRBV19,.,TRBJ1-1,TGTGCCAGTAGTATTCCGACAGGGAACCCTACTCTGAACACTGAAGCTTTCTTT,CASSIPTGNPTLNTEAFF
TRBD1,TRBV5-1,once,TRBJ1-1,TGCGCCAGCAGCTTGGGGGACAGTAACACTGAAGCTTTCTTT,CASSLGDSNTEAFF
TRBD2,TRBV5-4,.,TRBJ2-5,TGTGCCAGCAGCTTAGCGGGGACCTACCAAGAGACCCAGTACTTC,CASSLAGTYQETQYF
TRBD2,TRBV5-4,.,TRBJ2-7,TGTGCCAGCAGCCACCGGGGGGCTAGCGGGGTCCCCGAGCAGTACTTC,CASSHRGASGVPEQYF
.,TRBV11-2,few,TRBJ1-1,TGTGCCAGCAGCTTAGGACAGAACACTGAAGCTTTCTTT,CASSLGQNTEAFF
.,TRBV7-8,few,TRBJ1-3,TGTGCCAGCAGCCCCCCCGGGGAGTTGCACACCATATATTTT,CASSPPGELHTIYF
TRBD2,TRBV5-8,.,TRBJ2-5,TGTGCCAGCAGCCCGGGGACTAGCCGTGAGACCCAGTACTTC,CASSPGTSRETQYF
TRBD2,TRBV4-2,.,TRBJ2-7,TGTGCCAGCAGCCAAGGGCTAGCGGGCACGTCCTACGAGCAGTACTTC,CASSQGLAGTSYEQYF
.,TRBV6-2/TRBV6-3,.,TRBJ2-5,TGTGCCAGCAGTGGCGGACTCGACCAAGAGACCCAGTACTTC,CASSGGLDQETQYF
.,TRBV3-1/TRBV3-2,once,TRBJ2-7,TGTGCCAGCAGCTCCTTTATTCGCTCCTACGAGCAGTACTTC,CASSSFIRSYEQYF
TRBD2,TRBV5-4,.,TRBJ2-5,TGTGCCAGCAGGAGCGGGGGGACGCCCGAGACCCAGTACTTC,CASRSGGTPETQYF
.,TRBV19,.,TRBJ2-3,TGTGCCAGTAGTATAATCCCGTACACAGATACGCAGTATTTT,CASSIIPYTDTQYF
TRBD1,TRBV12-3/TRBV12-4,.,TRBJ1-1,TGTGCCAGCAGAGGGGGGACAGTAGCTTTCTTT,CASRGGTVAFF
.,TRBV7-6,.,TRBJ1-2,TGTGCCATTGGGGACATACAAGAATCCAACTATGGCTACACCTTC,CAIGDIQESNYGYTF
TRBD1,TRBV9,.,TRBJ1-1,TGTGCCAGCAGCGTAGCGGGACAGGGCCCTGAAGCTTTCTTT,CASSVAGQGPEAFF
TRBD1,TRBV5-1,.,TRBJ1-4,TGCGCCAGCAGCACAGGGGGGACTAATGAAAAACTGTTTTTT,CASSTGGTNEKLFF
.,TRBV24-1,.,TRBJ1-5,TGTGCCACCAGTGATCCTAATCAGCCCCAGCATTTT,CATSDPNQPQHF
.,TRBV29-1,.,TRBJ1-1,TGCAGCGTGCAGTATTGGGGAGCAGGTGGGAACACTGAAGCTTTCTTT,CSVQYWGAGGNTEAFF
.,TRBV5-6,.,TRBJ1-6,TGTGCCAGCAGGGACAGACCCAATTCACCCCTCCACTTT,CASRDRPNSPLHF
.,TRBV7-9,.,TRBJ2-5,TGTGCCAGCAGCTTCATCATGAGCGTTCAAGAGACCCAGTACTTC,CASSFIMSVQETQYF
.,TRBV24-1,.,TRBJ1-2,TGTGCCACCAGTGATTCCGGGAGGCGGGGCTACACCTTC,CATSDSGRRGYTF
.,TRBV5-1,.,TRBJ2-2,TGCGCCAGCAGCTTGGTTCAGGGGGGCCGGGAGCTGTTTTTT,CASSLVQGGRELFF
TRBD2,TRBV4-2,.,TRBJ2-7,TGTGCCAGCAGCCAAGTTAAGCGGGAGTTATACGAGCAGTACTTC,CASSQVKRELYEQYF
.,TRBV11-3,.,TRBJ1-3,TGTGCCAGCAGCTTACACGGGGGGGGACTGGCAATCGGAAACACCATATATTTT,CASSLHGGGLAIGNTIYF
TRBD2,TRBV2,.,TRBJ2-1,TGTGCCAGCTCCCGAGGCCTAGCGGGAGCCAATGAGCAGTTCTTC,CASSRGLAGANEQFF
TRBD2,TRBV28,.,TRBJ2-5,TGTGCCAGCAGTATAAAGACTAGCGAAGAGACCCAGTACTTC,CASSIKTSEETQYF
.,TRBV7-9,once,TRBJ1-4,TGTGCCAGCAGCTCCCACGGGACACCTAATGAAAAACTGTTTTTT,CASSSHGTPNEKLFF
TRBD1,TRBV7-8,.,TRBJ1-2,TGTGCCAGCAGCCAGGACAGGGGATATGGCTACACCTTC,CASSQDRGYGYTF
.,TRBV10-2,.,TRBJ2-4,TGCGCCAGCAGTGACAGGGGGGTCAAAAACATTCAGTACTTC,CASSDRGVKNIQYF
TRBD1,TRBV6-5,.,TRBJ2-7,TGTGCCAGCAGTCCCGGGACAGGGAGCTACGAGCAGTACTTC,CASSPGTGSYEQYF
.,TRBV19,.,TRBJ1-4,TGTGCCAGTAGTATCTGGGAGGGAGTTGAAAAACTGTTTTTT,CASSIWEGVEKLFF
.,TRBV18,once,TRBJ1-6,TGTGCCAGCTCACCACTTCCGGACAGAAAATCTAATTCACCCCTCCACTTT,CASSPLPDRKSNSPLHF
.,TRBV15,.,TRBJ1-1,TGTGCCACCAGCAGGGTACAGACGAACACTGAAGCTTTCTTT,CATSRVQTNTEAFF
.,TRBV5-1,.,TRBJ2-1,TGCGCCAGCAGCCGTTACAGGGTGGGCTACAATGAGCAGTTCTTC,CASSRYRVGYNEQFF
TRBD1,TRBV10-3,.,TRBJ1-3,TGTGCCATCAGTGTCCGGGACAGGGGGCAGAACACCATATATTTT,CAISVRDRGQNTIYF
TRBD1,TRBV7-2,.,TRBJ1-1,TGTGCCAGCAGCCCATCCGGGACAGGGGGGACTGAAGCTTTCTTT,CASSPSGTGGTEAFF
.,TRBV5-6,.,TRBJ2-5,TGTGCCAGCAGCCTTTACGGGACACAAGAGACCCAGTACTTC,CASSLYGTQETQYF
TRBD2,TRBV5-4,.,TRBJ2-6,TGTGCCAGCAGCCCTGGAATAGCGGGTTCCAGCTCTGGGGCCAACGTCCTGACTTTC,CASSPGIAGSSSGANVLTF
.,TRBV11-3,.,TRBJ1-1,TGTGCCAGCAGCTTATCAGGTGAGAACACTGAAGCTTTCTTT,CASSLSGENTEAFF
.,TRBV7-2,.,TRBJ1-5,TGTGCCAGCAGCTCTTCCGGGGTCCATAGCAATCAGCCCCAGCATTTT,CASSSSGVHSNQPQHF
TRBD1,TRBV10-1,.,TRBJ2-1,TGCGCCAGCAGTGAGAGGGGACAGGGCGGCAATGAGCAGTTCTTC,CASSERGQGGNEQFF
TRBD2,TRBV19,.,TRBJ2-2,TGTGCCAGTAGTACCTTGACTAGCGGGGTCACCGGGGAGCTGTTTTTT,CASSTLTSGVTGELFF
.,TRBV19,.,TRBJ1-1,TGTGCCAGTAGTATAGTTAGGAACACTGAAGCTTTCTTT,CASSIVRNTEAFF
TRBD1,TRBV18,.,TRBJ2-2,TGTGCCAGCTCACCGACAGGGGGCCCGAACACCGGGGAGCTGTTTTTT,CASSPTGGPNTGELFF
TRBD2,TRBV4-2,.,TRBJ2-2,TGTGCCAGCAGCCACCCGACTAGCGGGAGGGATCGTAGCACCGGGGAGCTGTTTTTT,CASSHPTSGRDRSTGELFF